Shown below are 18 T cell receptor beta chains from a single sample sequenced in a study of blood T cell repertoires in COVID-19. Only in-frame clones appear in the TCRdb table, and some are missing; sequencing was by immunoSEQ multiplex PCR. The sample lists 180,000 or so clones, approximately 91% occurring once. The sequenced sample consisted of PBMCs or T cells enriched from blood (not recorded which). Receptors were obtained from a woman aged 18 to 35 who had recovered from COVID-19.

The gene calls are TRBV4-3 and TRBJ2-3; D may be TRBD2 (6 bases). The V end lost 0 bases, the J end lost 0 bases, and 10 bases lay between the germline ends. Germline-derived CDR1 and CDR2 are LGHNA and YSLEER. This CDR3 is 16 amino acids long. The CDR3 protein is CASSQDGGASTDTQYF. The CDR3 nucleotides read TGCGCCAGCAGCCAAGATGGCGGGGCGAGCACAGATACGCAGTATTTT.

The chain is built from TRBV5-4 and TRBJ1-1; D gene unclear. The germline CDR1 and CDR2 sequences are SGHNT and YYREEE (reference sequence). Trimming removed 4 bases from V and 4 bases from J, with 20 bases in between. The CDR3 runs to 16 residues. CDR3 sequence (DNA): TGTGCCAGCAGCATCCCGACGTCGCGGTCTGCCACTGAAGCTTTCTTT. Its translation: CASSIPTSRSATEAFF.

This clone was counted once. The chain carries TRBV29-1 and TRBJ2-7; maybe TRBD2 (6 bases). The CDR3 spans 15 residues. Germline lookup yields CDR1 SQVTM and CDR2 ANQGSEA. V lost 4 bases to trimming and J lost 0 bases, with 16 bases between them. The CDR3 DNA reads as TGCAGCGTTGCCTCGCCGGAGGGAATCTCCTACGAGCAGTACTTC. Protein: CSVASPEGISYEQYF.

J is TRBJ2-7 and V is TRBV27, with TRBD2 identical over 13 bases. CDR3 size: 20 residues. V trimming: 5 bases; J trimming: 6 bases; junction bases outside the gene matches: 22. Germline CDR1 reads MNHEY; CDR2 reads SMNVEV (reference sequence). CDR3 loop: CASSPYRPGLAGNQKREQYF. The CDR3 nucleotides read TGTGCCAGCAGTCCCTACCGTCCGGGACTAGCGGGAAACCAAAAACGCGAGCAGTACTTC.

The chain uses TRBV12-5 and TRBJ1-6, with D unresolved. This CDR3 is 13 amino acids long. V lost 4 bases and J lost 7, with 8 bases in between. Germline values: CDR1 LGHNT, CDR2 FRNRAP. Here the CDR3 reads CASGSTLNSPLHF. CDR3 bases: TGTGCTAGTGGTTCTACTTTGAATTCACCCCTCCACTTT.

The rearrangement uses TRBV28 and TRBJ2-5, with D tentatively TRBD2 (5 bases). Germline-derived CDR1 and CDR2 are MDHEN and SYDVKM. This CDR3 is 15 amino acids long. V lost 6 bases and J 2 bases, leaving 16 bases between the germline ends. The CDR3 coding sequence is TGTGCCAGCAGGACTCCGGGGAGTAGGCAAGAGACCCAGTACTTC. Protein sequence: CASRTPGSRQETQYF.

V gene TRBV5-1 combines with J gene TRBJ1-4, with D possibly being TRBD1 (5 bases). The CDR3 consists of 16 residues. V was pared by 4 bases and J by 10 bases, with 23 bases between. CDR1 and CDR2 (germline): SGHRS, YFSETQ. DNA of the CDR3: TGCGCCAGCAGCCCCGGGCGGGGGTTCCCGGTAGGAAAACTGTTTTTT. Its protein product is CASSPGRGFPVGKLFF.

The chain joins TRBV14 to TRBJ2-5; D gene ambiguous. The CDR3 loop spans 14 amino acids. Trimming shortened V by 3 bases and J by 0 bases, and 8 bases separated the two germline ends. Germline V gives CDR1 SGHDN, CDR2 FVKESK. CDR3 nucleotide sequence: TGTGCCAGCAGCCACATCCGGGACCAAGAGACCCAGTACTTC. Encoded protein: CASSHIRDQETQYF.

V gene TRBV7-8 combines with J gene TRBJ2-1, with 8 bases identical to TRBD1. The CDR3 consists of 16 residues. Germline V gene sequence: CDR1 SGHVS, CDR2 FQNEAQ. Germline trimming cut 1 base from V and 0 bases from J; bases unmatched to any gene: 2. In nucleotides, the CDR3 is TGTGCCAGCAGCTTAGGACAGGGGAGCTCCTACAATGAGCAGTTCTTC. Protein sequence: CASSLGQGSSYNEQFF. Looking up the rest from reference TRBV7-8 and TRBJ2-1 gives the full variable domain: GAGVSQSPRYKVAKRGQDVALRCDPISGHVSLFWYQQALGQGPEFLTYFQNEAQLDKSGLPSDRFFAERPEGSVSTLKIQRTQQEDSAVYLCASSLGQGSSYNEQFFGPGTRLTVL.

The CDR3 here is CASSFRTRDEQYF. The CDR3 region has the DNA TGCGCCAGCAGCTTTCGGACTAGGGACGAGCAGTACTTC. The chain recombines TRBV5-1 with TRBJ2-7; TRBD2 matches 7 bases. The CDR3 has 13 residues. Germline CDR1 is SGHRS and CDR2 is YFSETQ. V was pared by 2 bases and J by 5 bases, with 4 bases of the junction left unmatched.

The CDR3 DNA reads as TGCAGTGCTAGTCAGTCTACCGGGACAGGGTACAATGAGCAGTTCTTC. Its translation is CSASQSTGTGYNEQFF. V and J are TRBV20-1 and TRBJ2-1, with TRBD1 identical over 9 bases. The CDR3 runs to 16 residues. With V trimmed by 3 bases and J by 4 bases, 10 bases remained unmatched. CDR1 is DFQATT, CDR2 SNEGSKA, per germline (reference sequence).

CDR3: CASSSSGSSSGANVLTF. The DNA of the CDR3 is TGTGCCAGCAGCTCATCCGGGTCCAGCTCTGGGGCCAACGTCCTGACTTTC. The V call is TRBV7-9, the J call TRBJ2-6; D not resolved. Germline V lookup: CDR1 SEHNR, CDR2 FQNEAQ (reference sequence). The V end was cut by 4 bases, the J end by 0 bases, with 13 bases between. The CDR3 totals 17 residues. The variable domain in full, with the rest retrieved from reference TRBV7-9 and TRBJ2-6, is DTGVSQNPRHKITKRGQNVTFRCDPISEHNRLYWYRQTLGQGPEFLTYFQNEAQLEKSRLLSDRFSAERPKGSFSTLEIQRTEQGDSAMYLCASSSSGSSSGANVLTFGAGSRLTVL.

This clone was recorded only once. The V gene is TRBV28, the J gene TRBJ1-5; TRBD1 might be the D (6 bases). This CDR3 contains 16 residues. V was pared by 4 bases and J by 1 base, with 14 bases between. CDR1 is MDHEN and CDR2 is SYDVKM in the germline V gene. CDR3 in amino acids: CASSSRQVSSNQPQHF. CDR3 coding DNA: TGTGCCAGCAGTTCCCGACAGGTCTCAAGCAATCAGCCCCAGCATTTT.

This chain uses TRBV5-1 with TRBJ2-7, with 7 bases lining up with TRBD1. Germline CDR1 reads SGHRS; CDR2 reads YFSETQ. This CDR3 spans 15 amino acids. Germline trimming cut 4 bases from V and 3 bases from J; bases unmatched to any gene: 10. CDR3 DNA: TGCGCCAGCAGCGTGATCCGGGACAGAAGCTACGAGCAGTACTTC. It codes for CASSVIRDRSYEQYF.

The chain uses TRBV30 and TRBJ2-3, with a weak D call TRBD2 (6 bases). This CDR3 has 14 amino acids. With 3 bases removed from V and 0 bases from J, the gap between germline ends came to 10 bases. Germline V gene sequence: CDR1 GTSNPN, CDR2 SVGIG (reference sequence). The CDR3 bases are TGTGCCTGGAGGGGAGGCAGAAGCACAGATACGCAGTATTTT. This codes for CAWRGGRSTDTQYF.

The V gene is TRBV27, the J gene TRBJ2-1; perhaps TRBD2 as D (5 bases). Germline CDR1 MNHEY, CDR2 SMNVEV (reference sequence). The CDR3 has 14 amino acids. Trimming left V 4 bases short and J 2 bases short, with 9 bases between. The CDR3 spells CASSSRRPYNEQFF. The CDR3 region has the DNA TGTGCCAGCAGTTCGAGGAGGCCCTACAATGAGCAGTTCTTC.

The chain carries TRBV4-2 and TRBJ2-3, with D possibly matching TRBD1 (5 bases). The CDR3 sequence is 13 residues long. The ends were cut back, 0 bases at V and 4 bases at J, with 5 bases in the middle. Germline-derived CDR1 and CDR2 are LGHNA and YNFKEQ. DNA for the CDR3: TGTGCCAGCAGCCAAGAGACAGCAGATACGCAGTATTTT. This translates into CASSQETADTQYF.

This chain links TRBV5-6 with TRBJ2-2; D call uncertain. From germline, CDR1 is SGHDT and CDR2 YYEEEE. CDR3 length: 15 amino acids. V was trimmed by 0 bases and J by 4 bases, leaving 10 bases between them. The CDR3 is CASSLATGATGELFF. The CDR3 nucleotides are TGTGCCAGCAGCTTGGCGACCGGAGCCACCGGGGAGCTGTTTTTT.